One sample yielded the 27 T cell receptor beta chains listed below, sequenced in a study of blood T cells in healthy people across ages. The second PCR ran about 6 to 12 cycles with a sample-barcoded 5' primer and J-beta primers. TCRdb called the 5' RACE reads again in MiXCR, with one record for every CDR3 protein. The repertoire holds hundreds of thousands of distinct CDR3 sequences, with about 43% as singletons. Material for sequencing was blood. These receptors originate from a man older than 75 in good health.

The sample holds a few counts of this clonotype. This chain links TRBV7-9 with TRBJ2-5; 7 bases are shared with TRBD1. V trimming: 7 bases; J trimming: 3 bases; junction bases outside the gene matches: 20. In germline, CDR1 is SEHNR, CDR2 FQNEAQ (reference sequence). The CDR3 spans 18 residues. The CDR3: CASTVTLEAGTEKETQYF. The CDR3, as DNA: TGTGCCAGCACCGTGACCCTGGAAGCCGGGACAGAAAAAGAGACCCAGTACTTC.

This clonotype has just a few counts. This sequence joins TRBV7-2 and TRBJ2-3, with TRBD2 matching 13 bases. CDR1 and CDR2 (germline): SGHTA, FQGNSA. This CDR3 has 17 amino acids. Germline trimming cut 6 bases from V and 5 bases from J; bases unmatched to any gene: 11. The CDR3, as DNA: TGTGCCAGCAGACTCATGGGCCGGACTAGCGGGGGAGATACGCAGTATTTT. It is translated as CASRLMGRTSGGDTQYF.

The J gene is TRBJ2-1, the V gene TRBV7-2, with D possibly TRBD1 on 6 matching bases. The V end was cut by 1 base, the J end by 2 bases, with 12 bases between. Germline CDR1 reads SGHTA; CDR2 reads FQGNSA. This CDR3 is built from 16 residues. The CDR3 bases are TGTGCCAGCAGCTTAGGAGACAGGTGGACCTACAATGAGCAGTTCTTC. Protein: CASSLGDRWTYNEQFF.

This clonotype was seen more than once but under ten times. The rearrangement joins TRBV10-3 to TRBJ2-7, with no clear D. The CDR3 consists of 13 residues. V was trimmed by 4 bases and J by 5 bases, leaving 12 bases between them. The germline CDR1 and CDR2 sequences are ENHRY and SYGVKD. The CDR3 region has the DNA TGTGCCATCAGTGTGCGAGTTGAGGACGAGCAGTACTTC. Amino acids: CAISVRVEDEQYF.

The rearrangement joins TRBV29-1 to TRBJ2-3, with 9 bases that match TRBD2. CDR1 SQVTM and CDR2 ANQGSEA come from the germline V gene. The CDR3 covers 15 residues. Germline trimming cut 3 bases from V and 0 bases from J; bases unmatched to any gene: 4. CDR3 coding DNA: TGCAGCGTTGAGCGGGGGGGCAGAAGCACAGATACGCAGTATTTT. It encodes CSVERGGRSTDTQYF.

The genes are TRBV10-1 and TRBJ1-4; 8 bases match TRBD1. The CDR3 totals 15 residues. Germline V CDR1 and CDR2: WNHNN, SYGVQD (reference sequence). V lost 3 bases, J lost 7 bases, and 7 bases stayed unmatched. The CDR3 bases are TGCGCCAGCAGTGAAGGACAGGGAATTGGTGAAAAACTGTTTTTT. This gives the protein CASSEGQGIGEKLFF.

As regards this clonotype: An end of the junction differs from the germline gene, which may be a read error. Here the CDR3 reads CASSFRDRVRSAGANVPTF. The CDR3 DNA reads TGTGCCAGCAGCTTCCGGGACAGGGTGAGGAGTGCTGGGGCCAACGTCCCGACTTTC. V usage is TRBV11-1 and J usage is TRBJ2-6, with 9 bases matching TRBD1. Germline V gives CDR1 SGHAT, CDR2 FQDESV (reference sequence). The CDR3 length is 19 residues.

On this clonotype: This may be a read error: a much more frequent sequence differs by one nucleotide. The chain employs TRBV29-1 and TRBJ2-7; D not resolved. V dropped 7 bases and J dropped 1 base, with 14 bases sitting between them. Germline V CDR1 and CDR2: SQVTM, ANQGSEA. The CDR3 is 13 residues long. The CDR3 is CSALIDGSYEQYF. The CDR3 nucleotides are TGCAGCGCCCTAATAGACGGTTCCTACGAGCAGTACTTC.

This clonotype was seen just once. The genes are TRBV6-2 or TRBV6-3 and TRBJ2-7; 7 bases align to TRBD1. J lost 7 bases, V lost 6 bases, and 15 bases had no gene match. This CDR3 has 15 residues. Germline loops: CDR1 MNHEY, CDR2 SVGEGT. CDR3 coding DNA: TGTGCCAGCAGCTTACAGGGGTTGGGAAACAATGAGCAGTACTTC. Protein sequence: CASSLQGLGNNEQYF.

In DNA, the CDR3 is TGTGCCAGTGCCACAGGGGGCCACCTGATTCAGCCCCAGCATTTT. Protein: CASATGGHLIQPQHF. The chain is built from TRBV6-2 or TRBV6-3 and TRBJ1-5, with 9 bases identical to TRBD1. Looked up from germline, CDR1 is MNHEY and CDR2 is SVGEGT. The CDR3 runs 15 residues. J lost 6 bases, V lost 9 bases, and 12 bases had no gene match.

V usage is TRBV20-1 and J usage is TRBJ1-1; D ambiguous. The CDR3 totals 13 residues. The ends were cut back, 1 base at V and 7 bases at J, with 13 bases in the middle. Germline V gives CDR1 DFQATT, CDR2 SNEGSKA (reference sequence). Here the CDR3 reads CSARAPGYGEAFF. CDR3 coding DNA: TGCAGTGCTAGAGCCCCGGGATACGGTGAAGCTTTCTTT.

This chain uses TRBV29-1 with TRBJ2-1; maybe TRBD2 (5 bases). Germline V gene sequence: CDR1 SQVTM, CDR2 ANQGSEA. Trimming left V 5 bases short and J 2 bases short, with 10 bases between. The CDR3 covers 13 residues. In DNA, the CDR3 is TGCAGCGTTCCGGGATGGACCTACAATGAGCAGTTCTTC. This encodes CSVPGWTYNEQFF.

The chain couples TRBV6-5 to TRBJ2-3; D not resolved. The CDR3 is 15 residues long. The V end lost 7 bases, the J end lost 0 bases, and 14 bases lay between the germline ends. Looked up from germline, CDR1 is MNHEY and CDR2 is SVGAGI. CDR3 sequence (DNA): TGTGCCAGCACCCTAATGGGTAGAAGCACAGATACGCAGTATTTT. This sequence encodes CASTLMGRSTDTQYF.

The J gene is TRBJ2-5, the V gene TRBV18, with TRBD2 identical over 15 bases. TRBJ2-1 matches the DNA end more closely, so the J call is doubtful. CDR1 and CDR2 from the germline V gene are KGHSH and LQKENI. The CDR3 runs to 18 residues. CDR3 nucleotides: TGTGCCAGCTCACCAGGACTAGCGGGAGGGCCCCCTCAAGAGACCCAGTTCTTC. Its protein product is CASSPGLAGGPPQETQFF.

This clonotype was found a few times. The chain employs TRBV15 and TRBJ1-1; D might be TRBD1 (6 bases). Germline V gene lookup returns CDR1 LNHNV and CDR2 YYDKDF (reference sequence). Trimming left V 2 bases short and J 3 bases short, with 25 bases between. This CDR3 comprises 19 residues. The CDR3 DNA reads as TGTGCCACCAGCAGACCCCTGTCCGGGACATCCCTAGATGACACTGAAGCTTTCTTT. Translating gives CATSRPLSGTSLDDTEAFF.

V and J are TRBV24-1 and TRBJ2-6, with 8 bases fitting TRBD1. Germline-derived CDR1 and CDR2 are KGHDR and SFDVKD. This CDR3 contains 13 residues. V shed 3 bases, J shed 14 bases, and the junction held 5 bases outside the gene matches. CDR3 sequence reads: CATSDLRDRLLTF. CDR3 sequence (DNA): TGTGCCACCAGTGATCTCCGGGACAGGCTCCTGACTTTC.

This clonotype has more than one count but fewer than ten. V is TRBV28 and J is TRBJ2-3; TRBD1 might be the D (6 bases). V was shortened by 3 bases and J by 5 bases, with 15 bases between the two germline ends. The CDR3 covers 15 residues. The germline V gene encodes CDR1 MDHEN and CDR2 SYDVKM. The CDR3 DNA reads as TGTGCCAGCAGTTTCGGAACAGGGTTCGGAGATACGCAGTATTTT. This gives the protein CASSFGTGFGDTQYF.

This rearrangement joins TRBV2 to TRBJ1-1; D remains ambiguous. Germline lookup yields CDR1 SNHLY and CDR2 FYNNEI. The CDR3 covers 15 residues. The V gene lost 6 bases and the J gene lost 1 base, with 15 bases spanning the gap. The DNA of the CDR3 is TGTGCCAGCAGCGACTTGGCCTTAGGGAACACTGAAGCTTTCTTT. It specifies CASSDLALGNTEAFF.

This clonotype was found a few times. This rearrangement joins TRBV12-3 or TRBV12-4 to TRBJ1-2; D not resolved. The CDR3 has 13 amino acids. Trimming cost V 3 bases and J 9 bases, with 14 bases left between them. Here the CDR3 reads CASSFGQVSSYTF. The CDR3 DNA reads TGTGCCAGCAGTTTCGGCCAGGTCTCGAGCTACACCTTC.

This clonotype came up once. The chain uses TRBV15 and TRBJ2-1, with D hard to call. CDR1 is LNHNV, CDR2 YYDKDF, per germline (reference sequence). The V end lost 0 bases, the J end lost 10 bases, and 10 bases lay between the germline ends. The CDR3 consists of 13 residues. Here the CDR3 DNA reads TGTGCCACCAGCAGAGATATAGGTTACGAGCAGTTCTTC. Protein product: CATSRDIGYEQFF.

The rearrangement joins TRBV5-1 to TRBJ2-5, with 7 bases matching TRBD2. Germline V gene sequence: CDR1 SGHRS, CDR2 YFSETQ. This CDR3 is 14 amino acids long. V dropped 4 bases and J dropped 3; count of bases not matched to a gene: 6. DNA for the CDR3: TGCGCCAGCAGCGTGTCGCTAGCGGAAGAGACCCAGTACTTC. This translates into CASSVSLAEETQYF.

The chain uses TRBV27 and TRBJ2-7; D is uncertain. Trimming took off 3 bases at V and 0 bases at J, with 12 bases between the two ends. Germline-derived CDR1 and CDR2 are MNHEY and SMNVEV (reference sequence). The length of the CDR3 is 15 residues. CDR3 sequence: CASSLSSVSSYEQYF. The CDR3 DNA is TGTGCCAGCAGTTTGTCCAGCGTATCCTCCTACGAGCAGTACTTC.

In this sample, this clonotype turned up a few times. For the CDR3, the DNA is TGTGCCAGCAGCGCTACCGGGACTAGGGGAGATACGCAGTATTTT. Its translation is CASSATGTRGDTQYF. The chain joins TRBV7-2 to TRBJ2-3, with 8 nucleotides matching TRBD2. With 5 bases clipped from V and 5 bases from J, the junction kept 9 bases outside the gene matches. Germline V gene sequence: CDR1 SGHTA, CDR2 FQGNSA. The CDR3 is made up of 15 amino acids.

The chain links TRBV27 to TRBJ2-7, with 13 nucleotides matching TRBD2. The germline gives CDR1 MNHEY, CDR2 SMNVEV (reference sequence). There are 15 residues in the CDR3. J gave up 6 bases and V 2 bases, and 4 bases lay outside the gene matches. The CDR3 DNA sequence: TGTGCCAGCAGTTTAGTGGGGACTAGCGGGACCGAGCAGTACTTC. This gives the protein CASSLVGTSGTEQYF.

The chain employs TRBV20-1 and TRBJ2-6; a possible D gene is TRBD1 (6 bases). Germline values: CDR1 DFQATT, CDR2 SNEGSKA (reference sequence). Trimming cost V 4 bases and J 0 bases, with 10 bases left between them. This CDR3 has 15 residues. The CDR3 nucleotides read TGCAGTGCTATGACAGGTGGCTCTGGGGCCAACGTCCTGACTTTC. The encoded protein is CSAMTGGSGANVLTF.

Here the CDR3 reads CSVQVNNQPQHF. In DNA form, the CDR3 reads TGCAGCGTACAGGTAAACAATCAGCCCCAGCATTTT. The chain combines TRBV29-1 with TRBJ1-5, with D possibly TRBD1 on 5 matching bases. The germline V and J ends were trimmed by 6 bases and 3 bases, with 9 bases remaining between them. The germline V gene encodes CDR1 SQVTM and CDR2 ANQGSEA. CDR3 length: 12 amino acids.

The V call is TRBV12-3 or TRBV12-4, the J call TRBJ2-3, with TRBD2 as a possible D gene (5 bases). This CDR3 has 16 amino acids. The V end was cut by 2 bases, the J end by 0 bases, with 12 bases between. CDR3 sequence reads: CASSLLATTSTDTQYF. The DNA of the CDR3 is TGTGCCAGCAGTTTACTAGCTACAACTAGCACAGATACGCAGTATTTT.